The clone carrying this TCR beta chain was counted many times. The antigen is not known. J lost 3 bases, V lost 3 bases, and 6 bases had no gene match. The CDR3 is made up of 15 amino acids. This record belongs to a study of T-cell reconstitution after alpha-beta-depleted transplantation in children. The study's findings and limits: By about two months after transplant, alpha-beta T cells reportedly arose from several hundred graft clones that had expanded.

Preparation of the TCRbeta library involved a method that used unique molecular identifiers. TCRdb redid the calling of the PCR reads with MiXCR, one entry per CDR3 protein. The repertoire holds approximately 650,000 distinct CDR3 sequences, with 10% to 15% as singletons. The sequences come from PBMCs, collected before TCRalphabeta/CD19-depleted stem cell transplant. The V and J genes are TRBV12-3 or TRBV12-4 and TRBJ2-5; 8 nucleotides align to TRBD2. This clonotype was sampled from a girl aged 2-10 years with congenital amegakaryocytic thrombocytopenia, due to receive a stem cell transplant. CDR3 sequence reads: CASSFPSREEETQYF. Here the CDR3 DNA reads TGTGCCAGCAGTTTCCCATCGCGGGAGGAAGAGACCCAGTACTTC.